One and the same sample provided the 19 T cell receptor beta chains below, sequenced in a study of blood T cell repertoires in COVID-19 (TCRdb year 2020). The library was prepared using the immunoSEQ multiplex PCR assay. TCRdb re-hosts the immuneACCESS table, in-frame sequences only. Its copies lack some clones; in the studies checked, an unresolved V gene accounts for under half of them, and the cause for the rest is not known. Here the sample has fewer than 250,000 clones; 70% to 85% occur a single time. The ten largest clones capture approximately 3% of the sample. The specimen was PBMCs or T cells enriched from blood (not recorded which). These receptors originate from a woman under 40 who had recovered from COVID-19.

This clone was seen only once. The chain recombines TRBV7-2 with TRBJ2-6; D is possibly TRBD2 (5 bases). V was pared by 4 bases and J by 4 bases, with 8 bases between. The germline V gene encodes CDR1 SGHTA and CDR2 FQGNSA. The CDR3 has 14 residues. In nucleotides, the CDR3 is TGTGCCAGCAGCTCCCGGGGAGGGGCCAACGTCCTGACTTTC. Its translation: CASSSRGGANVLTF.

The chain couples TRBV7-2 to TRBJ2-1, with 11 bases matching TRBD2. J was trimmed by 8 bases and V by 7 bases; bases with no gene match: 16. The CDR3 runs to 17 residues. Germline V gene lookup returns CDR1 SGHTA and CDR2 FQGNSA. The CDR3 bases are TGTGCCAGCATCCCCCTCTCCCGACTAGCGGGAAACGATGAGCAGTTCTTC. Translation gives CASIPLSRLAGNDEQFF.

The chain carries TRBV19 and TRBJ1-5; 11 nucleotides agree with TRBD1. The CDR3 is 17 amino acids. Trimming took 9 bases from V and 4 from J; bases not matched to a gene: 14. Germline V gene lookup returns CDR1 LNHDA and CDR2 SQIVND (reference sequence). The CDR3 loop reads CASNTPGQGEMNQPQHF. CDR3 coding DNA: TGTGCCAGCAATACCCCGGGACAGGGGGAAATGAATCAGCCCCAGCATTTT.

The chain uses TRBV6-5 and TRBJ1-1; D unresolved. V lost 4 bases and J 5 bases, leaving 8 bases between the germline ends. CDR1 MNHEY and CDR2 SVGAGI come from the germline V gene. CDR3 length: 12 residues. The CDR3 DNA reads TGTGCCAGCAGTTCCCTTCTAACTGAAGCTTTCTTT. This gives the protein CASSSLLTEAFF.

The chain employs TRBV7-2 and TRBJ1-3; a possible D gene is TRBD1 (5 bases). The germline V gene has CDR1 SGHTA and CDR2 FQGNSA. The CDR3 has 17 residues. The V end lost 4 bases, the J end lost 1 base, and 17 bases lay between the germline ends. The CDR3, as DNA: TGTGCCAGCAGCTCTACGCTGACAGTAAGGTCTGGAAACACCATATATTTT. Residues: CASSSTLTVRSGNTIYF.

Regarding this clone: This CDR3 is also generated by other DNA sequences in the sample. Here the CDR3 reads CASSPGQGNTEAFF. The DNA for the CDR3 is TGTGCCAGCTCACCGGGACAGGGGAACACTGAAGCTTTCTTT. The chain employs TRBV18 and TRBJ1-1; 9 positions agree with TRBD1. In germline, CDR1 is KGHSH, CDR2 LQKENI. The CDR3 runs 14 residues. Trimming cost V 3 bases and J 1 base; bases outside gene matches: 0.

This chain connects TRBV28 to TRBJ2-1; possible D gene TRBD1, 7 bases. The V end lost 8 bases, the J end lost 7 bases, and 24 bases lay between the germline ends. CDR1 and CDR2 (germline): MDHEN, SYDVKM. The length of the CDR3 is 16 residues. The CDR3 loop reads CASSHSFLQGRNEQFF. The CDR3 region has the DNA TGTGCCAGCTCCCACAGTTTTTTACAGGGGAGGAATGAGCAGTTCTTC.

The chain joins TRBV2 to TRBJ2-2, with D tentatively TRBD1 (6 bases). Between the trimmed V and J ends, which lost 4 bases and 1 base, there was a span of 10 bases. CDR1 and CDR2 (germline): SNHLY, FYNNEI. The CDR3 runs to 15 residues. The CDR3 protein is CASSGWTENTGELFF. Written as DNA, the CDR3 is TGTGCCAGCAGTGGATGGACAGAGAACACCGGGGAGCTGTTTTTT.

The chain carries TRBV18 and TRBJ1-3; tentatively, D is TRBD1 (5 bases). The CDR3 consists of 15 residues. Per germline, CDR1 KGHSH and CDR2 LQKENI. V was clipped by 4 bases and J by 0 bases, with 10 bases between them. The CDR3 sequence: CASSLRDYSGNTIYF. CDR3 in DNA: TGTGCCAGCTCACTCAGGGACTACTCTGGAAACACCATATATTTT.

The V call is TRBV27, the J call TRBJ2-7; 8 bases fit TRBD2. The CDR3 runs to 18 residues. Unmatched junction bases numbered 13, after V lost 3 bases and J lost 0 bases. Germline V gene lookup returns CDR1 MNHEY and CDR2 SMNVEV (reference sequence). The CDR3 loop is CASSFLLAGGSISYEQYF. The DNA of the CDR3 is TGTGCCAGCAGTTTTCTATTGGCGGGAGGCTCCATCTCCTACGAGCAGTACTTC.

The chain is built from TRBV28 and TRBJ1-6, with a possible D match to TRBD1 (5 bases). CDR1 and CDR2 from the germline V gene are MDHEN and SYDVKM. The CDR3 is made up of 16 amino acids. V gave up 2 bases and J gave up 0 bases, with 8 bases separating them. The CDR3 nucleotides read TGTGCCAGCAGTTTAGGGGGGAGCTCCTATAATTCACCCCTCCACTTT. Protein: CASSLGGSSYNSPLHF.

The chain uses TRBV6-5 and TRBJ2-7, with TRBD1 as a possible D gene (6 bases). Germline CDR1 reads MNHEY; CDR2 reads SVGAGI. With 6 bases removed from V and 1 base from J, the gap between germline ends came to 16 bases. This CDR3 is 15 amino acids long. CDR3 nucleotide sequence: TGTGCCAGCAGGATGGACAGTGCCCCATCCTACGAGCAGTACTTC. Encoded protein: CASRMDSAPSYEQYF.

The rearrangement uses TRBV7-8 and TRBJ1-1; D is possibly TRBD1 (6 bases). The length of the CDR3 is 14 residues. Trimming pared 6 bases from V and 5 bases from J, leaving 16 bases between. CDR1 SGHVS and CDR2 FQNEAQ come from the germline V gene. CDR3 sequence reads: CASSYTGRGTEAFF. The CDR3 region has the DNA TGTGCCAGCAGTTATACAGGGCGGGGGACTGAAGCTTTCTTT.

V is TRBV24-1 and J is TRBJ2-3, with 8 bases fitting TRBD1. Per germline, CDR1 KGHDR and CDR2 SFDVKD. Trimming removed 3 bases from V and 1 base from J; junction bases left unmatched: 14. This CDR3 region has 19 residues. This CDR3 reads CATSDRGRGRVLGTDTQYF. The DNA of the CDR3 is TGTGCCACCAGTGATCGGGGCAGGGGGCGCGTTCTGGGCACAGATACGCAGTATTTT.

This clone appeared once. The chain recombines TRBV3-1 (or the pseudogene TRBV3-2) with TRBJ2-3; perhaps TRBD2 as D (7 bases). Trimming removed 1 base at V and 8 bases at J, with 22 bases between. Germline V gene data show CDR1 as LGHDT and CDR2 as YNNKEL (reference sequence). CDR3 length equals 17 residues. The CDR3 DNA reads TGTGCCAGCAGCCAAGTAGGGGGGGGCCCGGAGGCGGGTACGCAGTATTTT. Its translation: CASSQVGGGPEAGTQYF.

This chain connects TRBV28 to TRBJ1-1; no reliable D call. Germline V gene data show CDR1 as MDHEN and CDR2 as SYDVKM. CDR3 size: 15 residues. With 3 bases removed from V and 1 base from J, the gap between germline ends came to 12 bases. Here the CDR3 reads CASSFFGVPNTEAFF. The CDR3 coding sequence is TGTGCCAGCAGTTTTTTCGGGGTTCCGAACACTGAAGCTTTCTTT.

The rearrangement joins TRBV2 to TRBJ2-3; D possibly corresponds to TRBD1 (6 bases). Trimming removed 2 bases at V and 1 base at J, with 16 bases between. This CDR3 spans 17 amino acids. Germline V gene data show CDR1 as SNHLY and CDR2 as FYNNEI. CDR3 in DNA: TGTGCCAGCAGTGAAAAGGGACATGGGATGGGCACAGATACGCAGTATTTT. Translation: CASSEKGHGMGTDTQYF.

The rearrangement joins TRBV7-2 to TRBJ2-3; 11 nucleotides align to TRBD2. The CDR3 extends over 17 amino acids. V was pared by 1 base and J by 6 bases, with 9 bases of the junction left unmatched. Germline V CDR1 and CDR2: SGHTA, FQGNSA. The CDR3 DNA is TGTGCCAGCAGCTTAGGGCCCTTAGCGGGAGGGACCGATACGCAGTATTTT. Its protein is CASSLGPLAGGTDTQYF.

The chain couples TRBV7-2 to TRBJ2-3, with D perhaps TRBD2 (5 bases). This CDR3 comprises 16 residues. Germline CDR1 SGHTA, CDR2 FQGNSA. The germline V and J ends were trimmed by 0 bases and 1 base, with 11 bases remaining between them. DNA of the CDR3: TGTGCCAGCAGCTTAGCGGCGGGTATTCGCACAGATACGCAGTATTTT. It encodes CASSLAAGIRTDTQYF.